This TCR beta chain was captured in a study of blood T cells in healthy people across ages. Germline V CDR1 and CDR2: SGHRS, YFSETQ. The CDR3 covers 15 residues. The use of a sample-barcoded 5' primer and a J-beta primer mix characterized a second PCR of about 7 to 12 cycles. Each CDR3 protein gets one entry after TCRdb re-called the 5' RACE reads with MiXCR. There are more than 700,000 distinct CDR3 sequences in the sample; approximately 55% occur only once, and around 40% lies in the top ten. The material sequenced was blood. This clonotype was sampled from a man aged 80 or over in good health. The chain joins TRBV5-1 to TRBJ2-1; D remains ambiguous. The J call may be incorrect, as the DNA end agrees better with TRBJ2-7. The CDR3 loop is CASSLEGLSYNEQYF. Here the CDR3 DNA reads TGCGCCAGCAGCTTGGAAGGGTTATCCTACAATGAGCAGTACTTC.